This T cell receptor (beta chain) appears in the sequencing data of a study of T-cell memory formation after mild COVID-19. As for the study in general: The two donors had largely donor-specific TCR clusters. Study-level findings and limits: Shrinking CD4+ clones resided mostly in CM and EM, and CD8+ ones in EMRA.

Only a few counts were recorded for this clonotype. Its target is unknown. The V and J ends lost 5 bases and 4 bases, in that order; junction bases with no gene match: 10. This CDR3 has 17 residues. Germline CDR1 LGHNA, CDR2 YSLEER. Researchers used 5'RACE with constant-segment primers to make TCR alpha and TCR beta cDNA libraries that carry sample barcodes and UMIs. From the 5' RACE reads, TCRdb called clonotypes with MiXCR, one entry per CDR3 protein. The sample records about 140,000 distinct CDR3 sequences, 11% to 15% being singletons. The chain is built from TRBV4-3 and TRBJ2-1, with 11 bases fitting TRBD2. This receptor was obtained from an adult woman who had mild COVID-19 (a few samples of this study predate the infection). Cell type and time point are not known. Input material: PBMCs or a T cell subset sorted from them (not recorded which). The CDR3 region has the DNA TGCGCCAGCAGCTCCCTCCAGGGACTAGCGGCTTACAATGAGCAGTTCTTC. Translated, it gives CASSSLQGLAAYNEQFF.